Shown below are 30 T cell receptor beta chains from a single sample sequenced in a study of siplizumab effects on memory and regulatory T cells. The method was immunoSEQ multiplex PCR; TCRdb's version includes in-frame clones alone and lacks a portion of them. Found here are about 9,900 clones, around 40% of them singletons; the top ten hold 8.5% to 9.5%. Cocultured for over five days at 37°C were the mixed lymphocyte reaction cells. These receptors lack a known antigen. Sequences were obtained from CFSE-low (dividing) CD4+ T cells sorted from an allogeneic mixed lymphocyte reaction. These receptor sequences come from a human donor in good health; the cells came from an allogeneic mixed lymphocyte reaction.

This clone is medium-sized in the sample. This sequence joins TRBV27 and TRBJ1-5; 7 nucleotides match TRBD1. Germline V CDR1 and CDR2: MNHEY, SMNVEV (reference sequence). The CDR3 sequence is 13 residues long. V was pared by 6 bases and J by 7 bases, with 6 bases of the junction left unmatched. This CDR3 reads CASSHRGPQPQHF. In DNA, the CDR3 is TGTGCCAGCAGCCACAGGGGTCCCCAGCCCCAGCATTTT.

As to this clone: Other DNA sequences in this sample translate to the same CDR3. This chain connects TRBV9 to TRBJ2-1; 10 bases are a match to TRBD2. V dropped 0 bases and J dropped 4; count of bases not matched to a gene: 1. The CDR3 is made up of 15 amino acids. The germline CDR1 and CDR2 sequences are SGDLS and YYNGEE. This CDR3 is CASSVEAGGYNEQFF. The CDR3 coding sequence is TGTGCCAGCAGCGTAGAAGCGGGAGGGTACAATGAGCAGTTCTTC.

This rearrangement joins TRBV4-3 to TRBJ2-7, with D possibly TRBD2 on 5 matching bases. This CDR3 is built from 14 residues. From germline, CDR1 is LGHNA and CDR2 YSLEER. Trimming took 0 bases from V and 6 from J, leaving 12 bases between them. The CDR3 coding sequence is TGCGCCAGCAGCCAAGATCTGGGAGCCGGCGAGCAGTACTTC. Amino acid sequence: CASSQDLGAGEQYF.

V gene TRBV19 combines with J gene TRBJ1-1, with D unclear. Germline CDR1 is LNHDA and CDR2 is SQIVND (reference sequence). The CDR3 totals 13 residues. Trimming removed 2 bases from V and 1 base from J, with 5 bases in between. The CDR3 here is CASSIQWNTEAFF. The CDR3 nucleotides read TGTGCCAGTAGTATACAATGGAACACTGAAGCTTTCTTT.

This clone was counted once. This chain uses TRBV7-3 with TRBJ2-2; D is uncertain. Germline V CDR1 and CDR2: SGHTA, FQGTGA. Trimming removed 1 base from V and 6 bases from J, with 3 bases in between. The CDR3 is 12 amino acids. CDR3 coding DNA: TGTGCCAGCAGCTTAAATCCCGGGGAGCTGTTTTTT. It is translated as CASSLNPGELFF.

This clone is categorized as medium-sized. The chain uses TRBV2 and TRBJ1-2, with D unclear. The CDR3 contains 11 residues. CDR1 SNHLY and CDR2 FYNNEI come from the germline V gene. Trimming pared 6 bases from V and 4 bases from J, leaving 6 bases between. CDR3 sequence reads: CASSEFYGYTF. CDR3 sequence (DNA): TGTGCCAGCAGCGAATTCTATGGCTACACCTTC.

The V and J genes are TRBV10-3 and TRBJ2-7, with D hard to call. This CDR3 region has 12 residues. V lost 5 bases and J lost 2, with 7 bases in between. The V gene's germline CDR1 is ENHRY and CDR2 SYGVKD. CDR3 sequence reads: CAISQDPYEQYF. In DNA, the CDR3 is TGTGCCATCAGTCAGGACCCCTACGAGCAGTACTTC.

The V gene is TRBV9, the J gene TRBJ1-5; D gene ambiguous. Germline CDR1 and CDR2: SGDLS and YYNGEE. CDR3 length equals 13 residues. Trimming left V 0 bases short and J 5 bases short, with 6 bases between. This CDR3 reads CASSVGRDQPQHF. The CDR3 nucleotides read TGTGCCAGCAGCGTAGGGAGGGATCAGCCCCAGCATTTT.

The rearrangement joins TRBV6-5 to TRBJ1-1; D may be TRBD1 (6 bases). Per germline, CDR1 MNHEY and CDR2 SVGAGI. The germline V and J ends were trimmed by 4 bases and 0 bases, with 9 bases remaining between them. The CDR3 is 14 residues long. CDR3 nucleotide sequence: TGTGCCAGCAGTTGGGGACAAATGAACACTGAAGCTTTCTTT. Translation gives CASSWGQMNTEAFF.

This chain joins TRBV11-3 and TRBJ1-2; 7 bases are a match to TRBD1. Germline CDR1 SGHNT, CDR2 YENEEA. V lost 5 bases to trimming and J lost 2 bases; unmatched junction nucleotides: 11. The CDR3 is 16 amino acids. CDR3 sequence: CASSRSDRSTNYGYTF. CDR3 in DNA: TGTGCCAGCAGCCGTTCGGACAGGTCGACGAACTATGGCTACACCTTC.

The rearrangement links TRBV5-1 to TRBJ2-7; TRBD2 matches 9 bases. The length of the CDR3 is 16 residues. V lost 4 bases and J lost 3; bases outside the gene matches: 11. CDR1 SGHRS and CDR2 YFSETQ come from the germline V gene. CDR3 amino acids: CASSQGWTSAYYEQYF. The CDR3 nucleotides are TGCGCCAGCAGCCAAGGGTGGACTAGCGCCTACTACGAGCAGTACTTC.

This clone is large by share. The chain is built from TRBV5-1 and TRBJ2-1; no clear D gene. Trimming removed 5 bases at V and 8 bases at J, with 8 bases between. Germline V lookup: CDR1 SGHRS, CDR2 YFSETQ. The CDR3 sequence is 11 residues long. The CDR3 DNA follows: TGCGCCAGCAGGTCCGAGTATGAGCAGTTCTTC. Its translation: CASRSEYEQFF.

By share, this clone counts as medium-sized. The chain uses TRBV5-1 and TRBJ1-4; D perhaps matches TRBD1 (5 bases). Germline-derived CDR1 and CDR2 are SGHRS and YFSETQ. This CDR3 spans 15 amino acids. Trimming left V 0 bases short and J 8 bases short, with 14 bases between. DNA of the CDR3: TGCGCCAGCAGCTTGGTCGGGACGATAGGAGAAAAACTGTTTTTT. Translating gives CASSLVGTIGEKLFF.

V is TRBV5-6 and J is TRBJ2-2; unclear D gene. This CDR3 is built from 16 residues. Germline V gene sequence: CDR1 SGHDT, CDR2 YYEEEE. V was cut by 4 bases and J by 0 bases, with 13 bases left in between. CDR3 loop: CASSPLTAPNTGELFF. The CDR3 DNA reads TGTGCCAGCAGCCCCTTAACGGCACCGAACACCGGGGAGCTGTTTTTT.

The gene calls are TRBV7-3 and TRBJ2-2; TRBD2 matches 11 bases. Trimming took 5 bases from V and 16 from J; bases not matched to a gene: 9. Per germline, CDR1 SGHTA and CDR2 FQGTGA. The CDR3 spans 13 residues. CDR3 sequence: CASSPGLAEGRFF. The CDR3 coding sequence is TGTGCCAGCAGCCCGGGACTAGCGGAAGGGAGGTTTTTT.

The V gene is TRBV6-5, the J gene TRBJ1-1; perhaps TRBD1 as D (5 bases). Trimming pared 0 bases from V and 4 bases from J, leaving 9 bases between. This CDR3 contains 14 residues. Germline CDR1 is MNHEY and CDR2 is SVGAGI. The CDR3 spells CASSYSSGSTEAFF. The CDR3 region has the DNA TGTGCCAGCAGTTACTCGTCAGGGAGCACTGAAGCTTTCTTT.

This clone is classed as medium-sized. This chain's CDR3 is CASSASGRRGEKLFF. The CDR3 nucleotides read TGTGCCAGCAGTGCCTCGGGACGCCGGGGTGAAAAACTGTTTTTT. V usage is TRBV28 and J usage is TRBJ1-4, with a tentative D call TRBD1 (5 bases). V gave up 5 bases and J gave up 7 bases, with 17 bases separating them. CDR3 size: 15 residues. The germline gives CDR1 MDHEN, CDR2 SYDVKM. Together with reference TRBV28 and TRBJ1-4, the CDR3 gives the full variable domain: DVKVTQSSRYLVKRTGEKVFLECVQDMDHENMFWYRQDPGLGLRLIYFSYDVKMKEKGDIPEGYSVSREKKERFSLILESASTNQTSMYLCASSASGRRGEKLFFGSGTQLSVL.

The V gene is TRBV29-1, the J gene TRBJ2-5, with D perhaps matching TRBD1 or TRBD2 (6 bases each). Trimming left V 1 base short and J 7 bases short, with 16 bases between. Per the germline V gene, CDR1 is SQVTM and CDR2 is ANQGSEA. CDR3 length: 14 amino acids. The CDR3 is CSVEAGAGRGTQYF. The DNA for the CDR3 is TGCAGCGTTGAAGCGGGGGCAGGACGGGGGACCCAGTACTTC.

This clone has a handful of counts. The genes are TRBV6-1 and TRBJ1-1; TRBD1 agrees at 8 bases. The CDR3 sequence is 15 residues long. Germline lookup yields CDR1 MNHNS and CDR2 SASEGT. With V trimmed by 0 bases and J by 3 bases, 3 bases remained unmatched. As DNA, the CDR3 is TGTGCCAGCAGTGAAGCCTACAGGGGGTACACTGAAGCTTTCTTT. This translates into CASSEAYRGYTEAFF.

In this sample, this clone is medium-sized. The chain employs TRBV19 and TRBJ1-1; D not resolved. This CDR3 region has 14 residues. Trimming removed 5 bases at V and 1 base at J, with 11 bases between. CDR1 is LNHDA, CDR2 SQIVND, per germline (reference sequence). The CDR3 nucleotides are TGTGCCAGTAGTGAGACGGGGAGGAACACTGAAGCTTTCTTT. It is translated as CASSETGRNTEAFF.

The genes are TRBV5-1 and TRBJ2-1; the D gene is possibly TRBD2 (5 bases). Germline CDR1 SGHRS, CDR2 YFSETQ. CDR3 length: 14 amino acids. The germline V and J ends were trimmed by 3 bases and 5 bases, with 12 bases remaining between them. CDR3 sequence: CASSYQNGNNEQFF. DNA for the CDR3: TGCGCCAGCAGCTACCAAAACGGGAACAATGAGCAGTTCTTC. Supplemented by reference TRBV5-1 and TRBJ2-1, the full variable domain reads KAGVTQTPRYLIKTRGQQVTLSCSPISGHRSVSWYQQTPGQGLQFLFEYFSETQRNKGNFPGRFSGRQFSNSRSEMNVSTLELGDSALYLCASSYQNGNNEQFFGPGTRLTVL.

This chain uses TRBV29-1 with TRBJ1-6; perhaps TRBD1 as D (5 bases). V shed 7 bases and J shed 8 bases, with 18 bases lying between them. Germline CDR1 SQVTM, CDR2 ANQGSEA. The CDR3 spans 14 residues. The chain's CDR3 is CSARVGRRDSPLHF. The DNA of the CDR3 is TGCAGCGCCAGGGTCGGTAGGCGGGATTCACCCCTCCACTTT.

This clone came up a few times. The V call is TRBV7-2, the J call TRBJ2-5; D is ambiguous. The V gene lost 8 bases and the J gene lost 5 bases, with 9 bases spanning the gap. Germline-derived CDR1 and CDR2 are SGHTA and FQGNSA. This CDR3 is 11 amino acids long. The CDR3 reads CASRIGETQYF. DNA for the CDR3: TGTGCCAGCCGGATAGGGGAGACCCAGTACTTC. Variable domain in full (rest from reference TRBV7-2 and TRBJ2-5): GAGVSQSPSNKVTEKGKDVELRCDPISGHTALYWYRQSLGQGLEFLIYFQGNSAPDKSGLPSDRFSAERTGGSVSTLTIQRTQQEDSAVYLCASRIGETQYFGPGTRLLVL.

This clone is labeled as medium-sized (0.01 to 0.1%). The chain employs TRBV28 and TRBJ1-2; maybe TRBD1 (5 bases). The CDR3 has 19 residues. V was trimmed by 4 bases and J by 0 bases, leaving 24 bases between them. Germline V gene lookup returns CDR1 MDHEN and CDR2 SYDVKM. Written as DNA, the CDR3 is TGTGCCAGCAGTTCCCTGCGACAGATACTAGAGTTAGCTAACTATGGCTACACCTTC. This encodes CASSSLRQILELANYGYTF.

The chain has TRBV5-1 and TRBJ2-2; perhaps TRBD1 as D (6 bases). The CDR3 contains 16 residues. CDR1 is SGHRS, CDR2 YFSETQ, per germline. V gave up 2 bases and J gave up 1 base, with 12 bases separating them. CDR3 region: CASSFRTVMNTGELFF. CDR3 DNA sequence: TGCGCCAGCAGCTTCCGGACAGTGATGAACACCGGGGAGCTGTTTTTT. Filled out from reference TRBV5-1 and TRBJ2-2, the complete variable domain reads KAGVTQTPRYLIKTRGQQVTLSCSPISGHRSVSWYQQTPGQGLQFLFEYFSETQRNKGNFPGRFSGRQFSNSRSEMNVSTLELGDSALYLCASSFRTVMNTGELFFGEGSRLTVL.

Within the sample, this clone is medium-sized (0.01 to 0.1%). This chain uses TRBV11-3 with TRBJ2-7, with TRBD2 identical over 8 bases. Germline V gene data show CDR1 as SGHNT and CDR2 as YENEEA. The CDR3 length is 14 residues. With 1 base clipped from V and 3 bases from J, the junction kept 2 bases outside the gene matches. The CDR3 loop reads CASSLGSGIYEQYF. Written as DNA, the CDR3 is TGTGCCAGCAGCTTAGGTAGCGGGATCTACGAGCAGTACTTC.

This chain connects TRBV6-1 to TRBJ1-2; D perhaps matches TRBD1 (5 bases). The CDR3 length is 14 residues. The germline CDR1 and CDR2 sequences are MNHNS and SASEGT. Trimming stripped 3 bases from V and 4 bases from J, with 12 bases between. The CDR3 DNA sequence: TGTGCCAGCAGTGAGGGAGCAGGGCCCTATGGCTACACCTTC. This codes for CASSEGAGPYGYTF.

This clone was seen only a few times. This chain links TRBV18 with TRBJ1-1; D perhaps matches TRBD1 (5 bases). V shed 1 base and J shed 5 bases, with 11 bases lying between them. The CDR3 contains 14 residues. Germline CDR1 KGHSH, CDR2 LQKENI. CDR3 coding DNA: TGTGCCAGCTCACCACAAAAGGGGCGGACTGAAGCTTTCTTT. Encoded protein: CASSPQKGRTEAFF.

The chain joins TRBV7-3 to TRBJ2-1; 10 bases line up with TRBD2. The CDR3 is 15 residues long. CDR1 is SGHTA, CDR2 FQGTGA, per germline. The ends lost 5 bases at V and 4 bases at J; junction bases unmatched: 5. In DNA, the CDR3 is TGTGCCAGCAGCGCTCTAGCGGGAGCTTACAATGAGCAGTTCTTC. It encodes CASSALAGAYNEQFF.

A single count supports this clone. The chain has TRBV5-1 and TRBJ2-7, with 7 bases lining up with TRBD1. The germline V gene has CDR1 SGHRS and CDR2 YFSETQ. The CDR3 spans 13 residues. V shed 7 bases, J shed 0 bases, and the junction held 4 bases outside the gene matches. CDR3 sequence (DNA): TGCGCCAGCTCGGGACAGAACTCCTACGAGCAGTACTTC. Translating gives CASSGQNSYEQYF.